A selection of T cell receptor beta chains follows, all from one sample in a study of CD8+CD57+ T cells in acquired aplastic anemia. TCRdb independently ran MiXCR on the reads; one entry per CDR3 protein. In the table there are 250,000 to 300,000 distinct CDR3 sequences, 45% to 70% of which are singletons. Sequencing was done on a sample of sorted CD4+, CD8+, or CD8+CD57+ T cells (not recorded which) from PBMCs. These receptors were taken from a human donor with severe aplastic anemia or a healthy control (not recorded which). Both conserved end residues are part of each CDR3. The D gene is left open where the match is weak. Only part of the rows carry a size: once, few, many, or a class if the clone is expanded.

length: 14
size: many
J: TRBJ1-1
V: TRBV20-1
D: .
DNA: TGCAGTGCTAAAGGAGCCGCCTCGAACACTGAAGCTTTCTTT
CDR3: CSAKGAASNTEAFF

length: 18
size: .
J: TRBJ2-6
V: TRBV5-1
D: TRBD1
DNA: TGCGCCAGCAGCTTGTACCCAGGGGGTAGTTCTGGGGCCAACGTCCTGACTTTC
CDR3: CASSLYPGGSSGANVLTF

length: 15
size: few
J: TRBJ2-7
V: TRBV19
D: .
DNA: TGTGCCAGTAGCCCCGCCCGGTCGACCCACTACGAGCAGTACTTC
CDR3: CASSPARSTHYEQYF

length: 15
size: .
J: TRBJ2-1
V: TRBV20-1
D: TRBD2
DNA: TGCAGCGCTCTACCTGGACTAGCGGGGGCCCAGGAGCAGTTCTTC
CDR3: CSALPGLAGAQEQFF

length: 15
size: .
J: TRBJ1-6
V: TRBV5-1
D: TRBD1
DNA: TGCGCCAGCATTACTCCGGGACAGGGTAATTCACCCCTCCACTTT
CDR3: CASITPGQGNSPLHF

length: 14
size: .
J: TRBJ2-1
V: TRBV7-3
D: TRBD1
DNA: TGTGCCAGCAGCATCACCGCAGGGGGCAATGAGCAGTTCTTC
CDR3: CASSITAGGNEQFF

length: 15
size: few
J: TRBJ2-1
V: TRBV7-9
D: TRBD2
DNA: TGTGCCAGCAGCTTAGGGACTAGCGGGGACAATGAGCAGTTCTTC
CDR3: CASSLGTSGDNEQFF

length: 14
size: .
J: TRBJ1-6
V: TRBV12-3/TRBV12-4
D: TRBD1
DNA: TGTGCCAGCAGTTGGGCAGGGGGCAATTCACCCCTCCACTTT
CDR3: CASSWAGGNSPLHF

length: 15
size: .
J: TRBJ2-1
V: TRBV4-3
D: .
DNA: TGCGCCAGCAGCAAAGAATACCAAGCGAGCAATGAGCAGTTCTTC
CDR3: CASSKEYQASNEQFF

length: 14
size: .
J: TRBJ2-2
V: TRBV7-2
D: .
DNA: TGTGCCAGCAGCTTAGGCGGGGGCATCGGGGAGCTGTTTTTT
CDR3: CASSLGGGIGELFF

length: 14
size: .
J: TRBJ2-3
V: TRBV7-9
D: .
DNA: TGTGCCAGCAGCTTGAGGTACGGCGCAGATACGCAGTATTTT
CDR3: CASSLRYGADTQYF

length: 13
size: .
J: TRBJ1-6
V: TRBV15
D: .
DNA: TGTGCCACCACGGGGGGCGTCAATTCACCCCTCCACTTT
CDR3: CATTGGVNSPLHF

length: 14
size: many
J: TRBJ1-6
V: TRBV7-2
D: .
DNA: TGTGCCAGCAGCCCCGGGACGGATAATTCACCCCTCCACTTT
CDR3: CASSPGTDNSPLHF

length: 12
size: few
J: TRBJ2-7
V: TRBV12-3/TRBV12-4
D: .
DNA: TGTGCCAGCAGCCCCGCGCCCTACGAGCAGTACTTC
CDR3: CASSPAPYEQYF

length: 15
size: .
J: TRBJ2-3
V: TRBV19
D: .
DNA: TGTGCCAGTAGTATATCCCCAAACATGATGCAGATAAGGTATTTT
CDR3: CASSISPNMMQIRYF

length: 14
size: .
J: TRBJ2-5
V: TRBV10-3
D: TRBD1
DNA: TGTGCCATCAGTGAAGGGACAGGGCGAGAGACCCAGTACTTC
CDR3: CAISEGTGRETQYF

length: 11
size: once
J: TRBJ1-2
V: TRBV10-2
D: .
DNA: TGCCCCAGCAGTGAAGGCGGTGGCTACACCTTC
CDR3: CPSSEGGGYTF

length: 14
size: .
J: TRBJ1-4
V: TRBV2
D: TRBD1
DNA: TGTGCCAGCAGGGACAGGGGGCACGTTGAAAAACTGTTTTTT
CDR3: CASRDRGHVEKLFF

length: 16
size: .
J: TRBJ2-1
V: TRBV14
D: TRBD1
DNA: TGTGCCAGCGACGGACAGGGGCGCCGGGGCGATGATGAGCAGTTCTTC
CDR3: CASDGQGRRGDDEQFF

length: 15
size: .
J: TRBJ1-5
V: TRBV7-2
D: .
DNA: TGTGCCAGCAGCTCACCAACGGGGGCAAATCAGCCCCAGCATTTT
CDR3: CASSSPTGANQPQHF

length: 16
size: once
J: TRBJ2-1
V: TRBV25-1
D: .
DNA: TGTGCCAGCAGTGAGCCCGGGGGACTCGTGTACAATGAGCAGTTCTTC
CDR3: CASSEPGGLVYNEQFF

length: 11
size: .
J: TRBJ1-1
V: TRBV2
D: .
DNA: TGTGCCAGCAGTGACGGAGGGGTGGCTTTCTTT
CDR3: CASSDGGVAFF

length: 12
size: .
J: TRBJ1-1
V: TRBV29-1
D: .
DNA: TGCAGCGTTGAAAGGTCCAGTCGTGAAGCTTTCTTT
CDR3: CSVERSSREAFF

length: 14
size: many
J: TRBJ1-1
V: TRBV6-5
D: .
DNA: TGTGCCAGCAGTTACCTGGGGGAGAACACTGAAGCTTTCTTT
CDR3: CASSYLGENTEAFF

length: 14
size: .
J: TRBJ1-3
V: TRBV15
D: .
DNA: TGTGCCACCAGCAGAGATGGAGGGGTAAACACCATATATTTT
CDR3: CATSRDGGVNTIYF

length: 15
size: once
J: TRBJ1-4
V: TRBV24-1
D: TRBD1
DNA: TGTGCCACCAGTGAAACAGGGACAGGGAGGGAAAAACTGTTTTTT
CDR3: CATSETGTGREKLFF

length: 12
size: once
J: TRBJ1-2
V: TRBV11-3
D: TRBD1
DNA: TGTGCCAGCAGCTGGACAGGTCATGGCTACACCTTC
CDR3: CASSWTGHGYTF

length: 15
size: many
J: TRBJ1-6
V: TRBV30
D: .
DNA: TGTGCCTGGAGGGCCTACACAGGGCGCAATTCACCCCTCCACTTT
CDR3: CAWRAYTGRNSPLHF

length: 17
size: .
J: TRBJ1-5
V: TRBV6-5
D: TRBD1
DNA: TGTGCCAGCAGTCACCGGGACAGGGGTGGGACGAATCAGCCCCAGCATTTT
CDR3: CASSHRDRGGTNQPQHF

length: 17
size: many
J: TRBJ2-3
V: TRBV11-2
D: TRBD2
DNA: TGTGCCAGCAGCTTGACGCTAGCGGGAGAAGTAGCAGATACGCAGTATTTT
CDR3: CASSLTLAGEVADTQYF

length: 14
size: .
J: TRBJ1-2
V: TRBV7-6
D: .
DNA: TGTGCCAGCAGCTTAGCCCCAGCTAACTATGGCTACACCTTC
CDR3: CASSLAPANYGYTF

length: 12
size: many
J: TRBJ2-1
V: TRBV7-9
D: .
DNA: TGTGCCAGCAGCAGGGGCTACAATGAGCAGTTCTTC
CDR3: CASSRGYNEQFF

length: 13
size: few
J: TRBJ1-3
V: TRBV29-1
D: .
DNA: TGCAGCGTTGTAGGTCAGCATGGAAACACCATATATTTT
CDR3: CSVVGQHGNTIYF

length: 11
size: .
J: TRBJ2-5
V: TRBV2
D: .
DNA: TGTGCCAGCACCATGTACGAGACCCAGTACTTC
CDR3: CASTMYETQYF

length: 15
size: many
J: TRBJ2-7
V: TRBV4-3
D: .
DNA: TGCGCCAGCAGCCAAAGCAGGGGTTGGCCTTACGAGCAGTACTTC
CDR3: CASSQSRGWPYEQYF

length: 14
size: .
J: TRBJ2-7
V: TRBV5-5
D: TRBD2
DNA: TGTGCCAGCAGCTACCTCGCGGGGGTTGGTGAGCAGTACTTC
CDR3: CASSYLAGVGEQYF

length: 15
size: .
J: TRBJ1-6
V: TRBV7-8
D: .
DNA: TGTGCCAGCAGCTTAGTGATCATGGGTAATTCACCCCTCCACTTT
CDR3: CASSLVIMGNSPLHF

length: 15
size: .
J: TRBJ1-1
V: TRBV15
D: .
DNA: TGTGCCACCTCGCTTGGGGCCGGAGTGAACACTGAAGCTTTCTTT
CDR3: CATSLGAGVNTEAFF

length: 15
size: .
J: TRBJ1-6
V: TRBV20-1
D: TRBD1
DNA: TGCAGTGCTAGAGGGACAGGCGTGAGGAATTCACCCCTCCACTTT
CDR3: CSARGTGVRNSPLHF

length: 14
size: many
J: TRBJ1-5
V: TRBV6-1
D: TRBD1
DNA: TGTGCCAGCAGCCTAAGGGACAGAGATCAGCCCCAGCATTTT
CDR3: CASSLRDRDQPQHF

length: 16
size: many
J: TRBJ1-2
V: TRBV9
D: .
DNA: TGTGCCAGCAGCGTAGTTCCCGACGGCCCTAACTATGGCTACACCTTC
CDR3: CASSVVPDGPNYGYTF

length: 17
size: .
J: TRBJ1-6
V: TRBV27
D: .
DNA: TGTGCCAGCGGTAATCGCTTTTTAGGTCTGATCGCTTCACCCCTCCACTTT
CDR3: CASGNRFLGLIASPLHF

length: 12
size: .
J: TRBJ1-1
V: TRBV12-3/TRBV12-4
D: TRBD1
DNA: TGTGCCAGCAGAACAGGGGGCACTGAAGCTTTCTTT
CDR3: CASRTGGTEAFF

length: 11
size: .
J: TRBJ2-5
V: TRBV20-1
D: .
DNA: TGCAGTGCCCTAGGGGAAGAGACCCAGTACTTC
CDR3: CSALGEETQYF

length: 14
size: many
J: TRBJ1-2
V: TRBV19
D: TRBD1
DNA: TGTGCCAGTAGTGCGACAGGGGCTAACTATGGCTACACCTTC
CDR3: CASSATGANYGYTF